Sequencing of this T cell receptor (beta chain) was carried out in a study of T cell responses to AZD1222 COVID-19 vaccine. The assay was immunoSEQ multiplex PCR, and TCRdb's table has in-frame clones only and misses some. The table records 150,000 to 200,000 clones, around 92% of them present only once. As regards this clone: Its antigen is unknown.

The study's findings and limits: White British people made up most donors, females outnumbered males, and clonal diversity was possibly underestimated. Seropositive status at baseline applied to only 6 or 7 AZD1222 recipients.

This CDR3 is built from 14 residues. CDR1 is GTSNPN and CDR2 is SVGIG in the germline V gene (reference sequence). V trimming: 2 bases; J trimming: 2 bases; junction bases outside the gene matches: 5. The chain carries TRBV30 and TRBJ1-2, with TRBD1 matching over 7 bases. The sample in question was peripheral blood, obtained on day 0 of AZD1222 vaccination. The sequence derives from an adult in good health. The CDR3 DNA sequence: TGTGCCTGGAGTACCGGGACAGCGAACTATGGCTACACCTTC. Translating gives CAWSTGTANYGYTF.